Each of the 29 T cell receptor beta chains below was sequenced from the same sample in a study of tumor-infiltrating lymphocytes in primary liver carcinoma. Germline DNA was also extracted, and blood RNA derived from unsorted whole blood. TCR beta cDNA was prepared out of 500 ng total RNA by means of a constant-region primer. Construction of TCR beta libraries relied on three successive nested multiplex PCR rounds employing slightly modified ARM-PCR. The first two PCR rounds used TRBV1-TRBV30 primers with a Cbeta primer, 10 cycles each. TCRdb ran MiXCR on the multiplex PCR reads and lists one entry per CDR3 protein. Here the sample spans just over 300,000 distinct CDR3 sequences, approximately 54% being singletons. The sequencing input was peripheral blood. Every receptor here comes from a woman aged 25 to 45 with primary liver carcinoma and hepatitis B virus infection.

This sequence joins TRBV6-2 or TRBV6-3 and TRBJ2-7; 8 nucleotides align to TRBD1. The germline CDR1 and CDR2 sequences are MNHEY and SVGEGT. Trimming took 3 bases from V and 3 from J; bases not matched to a gene: 13. The CDR3 covers 17 residues. This chain's CDR3 is CASSYSTLWDRFYEQYF. CDR3 bases: TGTGCCAGCAGTTATTCGACGCTGTGGGACAGGTTCTACGAGCAGTACTTC.

The genes are TRBV12-3 or TRBV12-4 and TRBJ2-5; perhaps TRBD2 as D (6 bases). The CDR3 length is 15 residues. V was trimmed by 6 bases and J by 3 bases, leaving 17 bases between them. The CDR3 loop reads CASSTYPWREETQYF. The CDR3 region has the DNA TGTGCCAGCAGCACGTACCCCTGGAGGGAAGAGACCCAGTACTTC.

Worth noting for this clonotype: A clone one base away is much larger, so this may be a read error. The chain uses TRBV4-1 and TRBJ2-1; no clear D gene. V lost 0 bases to trimming and J lost 7 bases, with 13 bases between them. This CDR3 has 15 amino acids. Germline assignment: CDR1 MGHRA and CDR2 YSYEKL. CDR3 nucleotides: TGCGCCAGCAGCCAAGATGGCGTTTTTAGTAATGAGCAGTTCTTC. The encoded protein is CASSQDGVFSNEQFF.

In its sample, this clonotype was seen once. A read error may explain this, as a much larger clone is one base away. The chain couples TRBV7-9 to TRBJ2-3, with D possibly matching TRBD2 (7 bases). The ends were cut back, 4 bases at V and 2 bases at J, with 16 bases in the middle. Germline assignment: CDR1 SEHNR and CDR2 FQNEAQ (reference sequence). The CDR3 totals 16 residues. In DNA, the CDR3 is TGTGCCAGCAGCTCCCAACGGGGGGCTGCCACAGATACGCAGTATTTT. Translation: CASSSQRGAATDTQYF.

As regards this clonotype: Given a much more abundant clone one base away, this may be a read error. The chain recombines TRBV11-2 with TRBJ2-1; 11 bases agree with TRBD2. V shed 1 base and J 3 bases; nucleotides not matched to a gene: 8. Germline CDR1 is SGHAT and CDR2 is FQNNGV. The CDR3 contains 18 residues. CDR3 coding DNA: TGTGCCAGCAGCTTAGTCGGGCCTAGCGGGAGGAACTACAATGAGCAGTTCTTC. It encodes CASSLVGPSGRNYNEQFF.

A remark on this clonotype: This may be a read error: a much more frequent sequence differs by one nucleotide. The DNA for the CDR3 is TGTGCCAGCAGTCCGAACTTACTAGCGAAGGGTTTCGAGCAGTTCTTC. This codes for CASSPNLLAKGFEQFF. V usage is TRBV6-2 or TRBV6-3 and J usage is TRBJ2-1, with 7 bases identical to TRBD2. The CDR3 totals 16 residues. J was trimmed by 10 bases and V by 5 bases; bases with no gene match: 17. CDR1 is MNHEY, CDR2 SVGEGT, per germline.

The chain couples TRBV15 to TRBJ2-1; a weak D match, TRBD1 (6 bases). The length of the CDR3 is 16 residues. The germline V gene has CDR1 LNHNV and CDR2 YYDKDF (reference sequence). Deletions cut 3 bases from V and 3 bases from J, with 15 bases between. CDR3 in DNA: TGTGCCACCAGCAGCCCACGGGGACATAGCTACAATGAGCAGTTCTTC. Its protein is CATSSPRGHSYNEQFF.

With respect to this clonotype: The junction differs from germline at one of its ends, possibly a read error. J is TRBJ1-5 and V is TRBV11-2; D is unresolved. Germline V gives CDR1 SGHAT, CDR2 FQNNGV. CDR3 length: 13 amino acids. The CDR3, as DNA: TGTGCCTGCAGCATCTCTTCCAGGCAGCCCCAGCATTTT. Protein sequence: CACSISSRQPQHF.

Worth noting for this clonotype: A read error may account for a junction end that differs from germline. The V and J genes are TRBV6-5 and TRBJ2-1; perhaps TRBD2 as D (6 bases). The germline CDR1 and CDR2 sequences are MNHEY and SVGAGI. The CDR3 length is 15 residues. This CDR3 reads CASSLGGQRHNEHFF. CDR3 nucleotide sequence: TGTGCCAGCAGTTTAGGAGGGCAAAGACACAATGAGCACTTCTTC.

With regard to this clonotype: This may be a read error: a much more frequent sequence differs by one nucleotide. The chain carries TRBV4-2 and TRBJ1-4; TRBD1 is a possible D gene (5 bases). Per the germline V gene, CDR1 is LGHNA and CDR2 is YNFKEQ. Trimming left V 5 bases short and J 4 bases short, with 14 bases between. This CDR3 spans 15 amino acids. This CDR3 is CASSGPGHLNEKLFF. The CDR3 DNA sequence: TGTGCCAGCAGCGGACCGGGGCACCTTAATGAAAAACTGTTTTTT.

Notes on this clonotype: Given a much more abundant clone one base away, this may be a read error. V usage is TRBV29-1 and J usage is TRBJ1-2; D is ambiguous. The length of the CDR3 is 15 residues. V lost 8 bases and J lost 0, with 19 bases in between. Germline-derived CDR1 and CDR2 are SQVTM and ANQGSEA. The CDR3 protein is CSSVSLDEANYGYTF. Here the CDR3 DNA reads TGCAGCTCAGTATCCCTCGACGAAGCTAACTATGGCTACACCTTC.

Only one count was recorded for this clonotype. The junction does not match germline at one end; this may be a read error. The rearrangement uses TRBV4-1 and TRBJ2-3, with TRBD2 matching over 7 bases. The V gene's germline CDR1 is MGHRA and CDR2 YSYEKL. The CDR3 is 17 residues long. CDR3 sequence: CASNQESSGRMADTQYF. The CDR3 DNA follows: TGCGCCAGCAACCAAGAGTCTAGCGGAAGAATGGCAGATACGCAGTATTTT.

The rearrangement joins TRBV7-9 to TRBJ2-1; D is perhaps TRBD2 (5 bases). The CDR3 loop spans 15 amino acids. V gave up 7 bases and J gave up 6 bases, with 19 bases separating them. Looked up from germline, CDR1 is SEHNR and CDR2 is FQNEAQ (reference sequence). CDR3 sequence reads: CASTQPGTLINEQFF. CDR3 in DNA: TGTGCCAGCACCCAACCGGGAACCCTAATCAATGAGCAGTTCTTC.

This clonotype showed up many times. The chain joins TRBV4-1 to TRBJ2-7; 10 nucleotides align to TRBD1. CDR1 and CDR2 from the germline V gene are MGHRA and YSYEKL. J gave up 6 bases and V 0 bases, and 5 bases lay outside the gene matches. The CDR3 is made up of 15 amino acids. CDR3 amino acids: CASSQDPGTGVEQYF. CDR3 bases: TGCGCCAGCAGCCAAGATCCCGGGACAGGGGTCGAGCAGTACTTC.

This clonotype was counted between two and nine times. The rearrangement joins TRBV14 to TRBJ1-3; TRBD1 is a possible D gene (5 bases). Trimming left V 3 bases short and J 0 bases short, with 9 bases between. Per the germline V gene, CDR1 is SGHDN and CDR2 is FVKESK. CDR3 length: 15 amino acids. DNA for the CDR3: TGTGCCAGCAGCCAGCCAGGGAGCTCTGGAAACACCATATATTTT. Protein product: CASSQPGSSGNTIYF.

A note on this clonotype: One junction end disagrees with the germline gene, perhaps due to a read error. V and J are TRBV12-3 or TRBV12-4 and TRBJ2-7; 7 positions agree with TRBD1. This CDR3 contains 14 residues. The CDR3 spells CVSSPNPTGSEQYF. The DNA for the CDR3 is TGTGTCAGCAGTCCCAACCCGACAGGGTCCGAGCAGTACTTC.

Comment on this clonotype: The junction does not match germline at one end; this may be a read error. This rearrangement joins TRBV11-2 to TRBJ2-7; no clear D gene. The CDR3 length is 15 residues. CDR1 is SGHAT and CDR2 is FQNNGV in the germline V gene. Here the CDR3 reads CACSLGVAVSYEQYF. The CDR3 DNA reads TGTGCCTGCAGCTTAGGAGTGGCCGTTTCCTACGAGCAGTACTTC. Supplemented by reference TRBV11-2 and TRBJ2-7, the full variable domain reads EAGVAQSPRYKIIEKRQSVAFWCNPISGHATLYWYQQILGQGPKLLIQFQNNGVVDDSQLPKDRFSAERLKGVDSTLKIQPAKLEDSAVYLCACSLGVAVSYEQYFGPGTRLTVT.

A remark on this clonotype: One junction end does not reproduce the germline sequence, and a read error may be involved. The chain carries TRBV7-9 and TRBJ2-1; 11 bases align to TRBD1. The J call may be wrong; the DNA end is better matched by TRBJ2-7. Germline V gene sequence: CDR1 SEHNR, CDR2 FQNEAQ (reference sequence). The CDR3 runs to 16 residues. Here the CDR3 DNA reads TGTCCCAGGAGCCATAACCCCGGACAGGGGGCGAAAGGGCAGTACTTC. It yields the protein CPRSHNPGQGAKGQYF.

With regard to this clonotype: A much more abundant neighbour one base away suggests this may be a read error. DNA of the CDR3: TGTGCCAGCAGCCGAATATCCACGTCGGCCCAGTACTTC. Amino acids: CASSRISTSAQYF. This rearrangement joins TRBV14 to TRBJ2-5; unclear D gene. The CDR3 spans 13 residues. V was trimmed by 4 bases and J by 9 bases, leaving 15 bases between them. Germline V gives CDR1 SGHDN, CDR2 FVKESK.

To note about this clonotype: The junction does not match germline at one end; this may be a read error. The rearrangement uses TRBV12-3 or TRBV12-4 and TRBJ1-2; D possibly corresponds to TRBD1 (6 bases). This CDR3 region has 14 residues. The CDR3 sequence: CASCLQGYQHGYTF. As DNA, the CDR3 is TGTGCCAGCTGTCTACAGGGTTACCAGCATGGTTACACCTTC.

The gene calls are TRBV5-1 and TRBJ2-7; D is unresolved. The CDR3 is made up of 15 amino acids. The V end lost 0 bases, the J end lost 0 bases, and 10 bases lay between the germline ends. Germline V gene data show CDR1 as SGHRS and CDR2 as YFSETQ. The CDR3 spells CASSLVPLSSYEQYF. CDR3 sequence (DNA): TGCGCCAGCAGCTTGGTACCCTTGAGCTCCTACGAGCAGTACTTC.

This chain connects TRBV30 to TRBJ2-1; 7 bases are shared with TRBD2. The CDR3 sequence is 14 residues long. Germline V gene data show CDR1 as GTSNPN and CDR2 as SVGIG (reference sequence). V shed 5 bases, J shed 5 bases, and the junction held 9 bases outside the gene matches. This CDR3 reads CAWRGDSTNNEQFF. The DNA for the CDR3 is TGTGCCTGGCGGGGGGACTCAACTAACAATGAGCAGTTCTTC. Based on the CDR3 plus reference TRBV30 and TRBJ2-1, the full variable domain is SQTIHQWPATLVQPVGSPLSLECTVEGTSNPNLYWYRQAAGRGLQLLFYSVGIGQISSEVPQNLSASRPQDRQFILSSKKLLLSDSGFYLCAWRGDSTNNEQFFGPGTRLTVL.

This clonotype occurred many times. DNA for the CDR3: TGTGCCAGTGCAAGGATCCACAATGAGCAGTTCTTC. Translation gives CASARIHNEQFF. The rearrangement uses TRBV11-2 and TRBJ2-1; D not certain. Germline values: CDR1 SGHAT, CDR2 FQNNGV. The CDR3 consists of 12 residues. Trimming took off 9 bases at V and 5 bases at J, with 11 bases between the two ends.

As for this clonotype: Sequence at one end of the junction differs from germline and may be a read error. The chain is built from TRBV6-5 and TRBJ2-7; no clear D. CDR3 length: 12 amino acids. Germline V lookup: CDR1 MNHEY, CDR2 SVGAGI. The CDR3: CASSGGTYEKYF. The CDR3 DNA reads as TGCGCCAGCAGTGGCGGAACCTACGAGAAGTACTTC.

This clonotype turned up a few times. The chain carries TRBV7-2 and TRBJ1-6; D unclear. V was trimmed by 4 bases and J by 5 bases, leaving 3 bases between them. This CDR3 is 12 amino acids long. CDR1 SGHTA and CDR2 FQGNSA come from the germline V gene. The CDR3 here is CASSSDNSPLHF. In DNA, the CDR3 is TGTGCCAGCAGCTCGGATAATTCACCCCTCCACTTT.

This clonotype was found a few times. The chain has TRBV6-2 or TRBV6-3 and TRBJ1-5; D is perhaps TRBD1 (5 bases). Germline-derived CDR1 and CDR2 are MNHEY and SVGEGT. The V end was cut by 3 bases, the J end by 7 bases, with 25 bases between. The CDR3 extends over 18 amino acids. CDR3 in DNA: TGTGCCAGCAGTTATCGATTTTGGCGACAGCGCCAAATCCAGCCCCAGCATTTT. It is translated as CASSYRFWRQRQIQPQHF.

About this clonotype: A read error may account for a junction end that differs from germline. The rearrangement joins TRBV11-2 to TRBJ1-2; 7 bases align to TRBD1. This CDR3 has 14 residues. Germline V gives CDR1 SGHAT, CDR2 FQNNGV. As DNA, the CDR3 is TGTGCCAACAGCCCAGCCGACAGGGACTATGGCTACACCTTC. This sequence encodes CANSPADRDYGYTF.

This clonotype was counted many times. V and J are TRBV12-3 or TRBV12-4 and TRBJ2-5; the D gene is possibly TRBD2 (6 bases). The CDR3 has 12 residues. Trimming left V 8 bases short and J 2 bases short, with 9 bases between. DNA of the CDR3: TGTGCCAGCTTGCGGGGACAAGAGACCCAGTACTTC. This encodes CASLRGQETQYF.

This chain joins TRBV7-8 and TRBJ2-5; D remains unclear. CDR3 length: 14 residues. V was cut by 5 bases and J by 0 bases, with 10 bases left in between. In germline, CDR1 is SGHVS, CDR2 FQNEAQ. CDR3 protein: CASSKAEYQETQYF. The CDR3 bases are TGTGCCAGCAGCAAAGCCGAGTACCAAGAGACCCAGTACTTC. Variable domain in full (rest from reference TRBV7-8 and TRBJ2-5): GAGVSQSPRYKVAKRGQDVALRCDPISGHVSLFWYQQALGQGPEFLTYFQNEAQLDKSGLPSDRFFAERPEGSVSTLKIQRTQQEDSAVYLCASSKAEYQETQYFGPGTRLLVL.